Here is one TCR beta chain with its context. Its target is not known. This clone may be a read error of a much larger clone one base away. TCRdb redid the calling of the multiplex PCR reads with MiXCR, one entry per CDR3 protein. Among fewer than 300,000 distinct CDR3 sequences listed, 32% were seen once. Samples came from axillary lymph nodes draining the breast cancer. Germline V CDR1 and CDR2: SGHAT, FQNNGV. Between the trimmed V and J ends, which lost 6 bases and 4 bases, there was a span of 15 bases. The CDR3 consists of 15 residues. This sample is drawn from a study of breast tumors, draining lymph nodes, adjacent tissues. Study-level findings and limits: Luminal-like breast cancer showed significantly greater tumor-nontumor repertoire similarity than basal-like breast cancer did. Tumor repertoires ranked between lymph nodes and nontumor tissue in diversity, with V and J gene preferences. Findings are consistent with lymph node origin and intratumoral expansion of most tumor T cells.

The chain recombines TRBV11-2 with TRBJ2-2; D is perhaps TRBD1 or TRBD2 (5 bases each). The sequence came from a female donor with breast cancer. Some clones in this sample may be carry-over from other donors' samples. Sequenced material: axillary lymph node tissue. CDR3: CASRGEGTTTGELFF. The CDR3 DNA is TGTGCCAGCAGAGGTGAGGGGACCACCACCGGGGAGCTGTTTTTT. The entire variable domain, with the rest obtained from reference TRBV11-2 and TRBJ2-2, is as follows: EAGVAQSPRYKIIEKRQSVAFWCNPISGHATLYWYQQILGQGPKLLIQFQNNGVVDDSQLPKDRFSAERLKGVDSTLKIQPAKLEDSAVYLCASRGEGTTTGELFFGEGSRLTVL.